This TCR beta chain stems from a study of metastatic and nonmetastatic thyroid tumors (dated by TCRdb to 2020 to 2022). Turning to the overall study: Repertoires were compared across peripheral blood and tumor or nodule tissue samples from malignant and benign thyroid patients. Overall study results and their limits: In both blood and tumor samples, malignant tumors were reported to have significantly higher TCR beta diversity than benign nodules.

Libraries were made using PCR. The data were produced on an Illumina HiSeq 4000. The TCR beta-chain CDR3 region of each patient was profiled by high-throughput sequencing. The authors' pipeline ran thus. A classifier to discriminate distant-metastatic papillary thyroid cancer patients was built from CDR3 differences across clinicopathological groups. The Shannon index was used to measure repertoire diversity, and the Morisita-Horn index was used to measure how similar tumor and blood repertoires were. TCRdb reran the public reads through fastp at Q25 and MiXCR, keeping productive beta chains. The V and J calls come from TCRdb's annotation, not from the publication. The sample table holds about 59,000 clones, of which 15% to 20% were seen once. More than 9% of the sample comes from the top ten. This clone was counted at least ten times. Its antigen remains unidentified. No base-level quality is on record; no much larger clone is a single base apart.

Before undergoing thyroid surgery, none of the patients had been given any kind of treatment. The study retrospectively analysed patient clinical samples collected from about 2011 to 2018 using T-cell receptor beta sequencing. This TCR was recovered from a male donor with papillary thyroid cancer or a benign thyroid nodule (not recorded which). Some clones in this sample may be carry-over from other donors' samples. Sequencing used blood.

The sequence in DNA is TGTGCCAGCAGCCAAGTTGAGGGTAGCACAGATACGCAGTATTTT. It codes for CASSQVEGSTDTQYF. Recombination connected TRBV4-2 to TRBJ2-3, with a tentative D gene TRBD2 over 5 matching bases. V is shortened by 1 base, J by 0 bases, and the region joining them spans 8 bases. The CDR3 has 15 amino acids, counting the end cysteine and phenylalanine. Only CDR3 DNA remains: 45 bases, in frame from the first base. For CDR1 and CDR2, the germline V gene lists LGHNA and YNFKEQ.